Each of the 11 T cell receptor beta chains below was sequenced from the same sample in a study of patients and donors after allogeneic stem cell transplantation. One entry per CDR3 protein, called by TCRdb with MiXCR from the RT-PCR reads. The sample holds around 150,000 distinct CDR3 sequences, roughly 30% seen once. Material: blood, either unsorted or a sorted T cell fraction (not recorded which). Source of these receptors: a human donor who was either an allogeneic HSCT recipient or a stem cell or donor lymphocyte infusion donor (not recorded which). It is not recorded whose cells these are; they may come from a transplant donor.

The V call is TRBV5-6, the J call TRBJ2-3, with D perhaps matching TRBD2 (6 bases). Between the trimmed V and J ends, which lost 0 bases and 0 bases, there was a span of 17 bases. Germline values: CDR1 SGHDT, CDR2 YYEEEE. CDR3 length equals 18 residues. Here the CDR3 reads CASSLGAGTSFSTDTQYF. CDR3 DNA sequence: TGTGCCAGCAGCTTGGGGGCCGGGACTTCCTTTAGCACAGATACGCAGTATTTT.

The chain uses TRBV14 and TRBJ1-3; the match to TRBD1 covers 7 bases. There are 16 residues in the CDR3. The germline CDR1 and CDR2 sequences are SGHDN and FVKESK. Losses at the gene ends were 0 bases for V and 0 bases for J; bases not matched to a gene: 2. This CDR3 is CASSQDRDSSGNTIYF. In DNA, the CDR3 is TGTGCCAGCAGCCAAGACCGGGACAGCTCTGGAAACACCATATATTTT.

The chain recombines TRBV10-2 with TRBJ1-2; 7 nucleotides align to TRBD1. There are 14 residues in the CDR3. Trimming cost V 8 bases and J 5 bases; bases outside gene matches: 11. Germline values: CDR1 WSHSY, CDR2 SAAADI. Written as DNA, the CDR3 is TGCGCCAGCGGCCGGGACAGCGTTAAGTATGGCTACACCTTC. Translating it yields CASGRDSVKYGYTF.

The chain joins TRBV4-2 to TRBJ2-1; D uncertain. Trimming left V 2 bases short and J 0 bases short, with 14 bases between. Germline lookup yields CDR1 LGHNA and CDR2 YNFKEQ. This CDR3 comprises 17 residues. The CDR3 nucleotides are TGTGCCAGCAGCCAATCACCCCGATTTAGCTCCTACAATGAGCAGTTCTTC. Its translation: CASSQSPRFSSYNEQFF.

There are a few counts of this clonotype. The CDR3 reads CASSPWGQETQYF. The CDR3 coding sequence is TGTGCCAGCAGCCCCTGGGGCCAAGAGACCCAGTACTTC. This chain links TRBV7-2 with TRBJ2-5, with D uncertain. Germline CDR1 is SGHTA and CDR2 is FQGNSA. V lost 5 bases, J lost 1 base, and 8 bases lay in between. The CDR3 is made up of 13 amino acids.

This clonotype has only one observation. This chain links TRBV28 with TRBJ2-2; possibly TRBD2 for D (6 bases). The CDR3 extends over 15 amino acids. Germline CDR1 is MDHEN and CDR2 is SYDVKM. V dropped 3 bases and J dropped 5 bases, with 13 bases sitting between them. The CDR3 DNA reads TGTGCCAGCAGTTTCGGGGGTCAGAAAACCGGGGAGCTGTTTTTT. This sequence encodes CASSFGGQKTGELFF.

This clonotype appeared a single time. The chain couples TRBV15 to TRBJ2-5, with 10 bases that match TRBD1. Germline CDR1 LNHNV, CDR2 YYDKDF (reference sequence). The CDR3 consists of 14 residues. Losses at the gene ends were 7 bases for V and 4 bases for J; bases not matched to a gene: 6. The CDR3 region is CATTRQGARETQYF. The CDR3 region has the DNA TGTGCCACCACCCGACAGGGGGCAAGAGAGACCCAGTACTTC. The full variable domain, completed using reference TRBV15 and TRBJ2-5, is DAMVIQNPRYQVTQFGKPVTLSCSQTLNHNVMYWYQQKSSQAPKLLFHYYDKDFNNEADTPDNFQSRRPNTSFCFLDIRSPGLGDTAMYLCATTRQGARETQYFGPGTRLLVL.

The chain couples TRBV7-2 to TRBJ2-6, with a weak D call TRBD1 (6 bases). V lost 3 bases and J lost 0, with 21 bases in between. Germline loops: CDR1 SGHTA, CDR2 FQGNSA. This CDR3 is 20 amino acids long. The CDR3 DNA reads as TGTGCCAGCAGCTTTCAGGGGATAATCGACTATACCTCTGGGGCCAACGTCCTGACTTTC. Protein product: CASSFQGIIDYTSGANVLTF.

The chain uses TRBV20-1 and TRBJ2-3, with TRBD2 matching over 8 bases. CDR1 DFQATT and CDR2 SNEGSKA come from the germline V gene (reference sequence). This CDR3 comprises 13 residues. Trimming at V came to 7 bases and at J to 0 bases, leaving 3 bases not matched to a gene. CDR3: CSGGRRSTDTQYF. In DNA form, the CDR3 reads TGCAGTGGCGGGAGGCGTAGCACAGATACGCAGTATTTT.

This clonotype appeared a few times. J is TRBJ2-2 and V is TRBV2; TRBD2 aligns across 9 bases. Germline V CDR1 and CDR2: SNHLY, FYNNEI. The CDR3 is made up of 16 amino acids. V dropped 6 bases and J dropped 4; count of bases not matched to a gene: 9. The CDR3 is CASSLGGTSLTGELFF. The CDR3 nucleotides are TGTGCCAGCAGCCTGGGCGGGACTAGCCTCACCGGGGAGCTGTTTTTT.

J is TRBJ2-7 and V is TRBV7-6; the match to TRBD1 covers 9 bases. V dropped 5 bases and J dropped 4; count of bases not matched to a gene: 6. The germline CDR1 and CDR2 sequences are SGHVS and FNYEAQ. This CDR3 spans 14 amino acids. CDR3 in amino acids: CASSPTDRGYEQYF. CDR3 DNA sequence: TGTGCCAGCAGCCCAACGGACAGGGGTTACGAGCAGTACTTC.